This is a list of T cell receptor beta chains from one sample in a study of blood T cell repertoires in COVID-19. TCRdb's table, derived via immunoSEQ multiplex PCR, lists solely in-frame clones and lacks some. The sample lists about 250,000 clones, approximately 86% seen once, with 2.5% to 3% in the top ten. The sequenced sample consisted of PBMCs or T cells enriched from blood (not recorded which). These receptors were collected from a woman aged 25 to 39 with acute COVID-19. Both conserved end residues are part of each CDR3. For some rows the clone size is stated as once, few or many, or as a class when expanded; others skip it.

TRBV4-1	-	CASSQGLLKEVNQPQHF
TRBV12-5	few	CASGLRVGDRGSYTF
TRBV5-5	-	CASSFGRVNEQFF
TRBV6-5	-	CASRRDRGLIEQFF
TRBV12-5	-	CASGGSWTVPNTEAFF
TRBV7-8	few	CASSLATGGYEQYF
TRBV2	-	CASEAASYNEQFF
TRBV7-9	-	CASSARTRLTGELFF
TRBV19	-	CASRPDRGQQAFF
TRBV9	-	CASSVAARADEAFF
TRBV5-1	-	CASSLGQATNYGYTF
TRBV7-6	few	CASSLGGPGNTEAFF
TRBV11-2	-	CASSLTGDYGYTF
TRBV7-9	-	CASSLVAVLSSSYNEQFF
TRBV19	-	CASSINGNSPLHF
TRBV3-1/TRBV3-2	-	CASSRRGQGALFLETQYF
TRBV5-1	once	CASRGTSGVSTDTQYF
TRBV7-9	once	CASSLETSGPKSDTQYF
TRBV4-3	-	CASSQDRGRNEQYF
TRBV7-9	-	CASSTGQPFEKLFF
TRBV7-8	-	CASSYRRGTEAFF
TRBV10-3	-	CAIQLARTTGELFF
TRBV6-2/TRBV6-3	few	CASSLVEGSYEQYF
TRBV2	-	CATLKNTEAFF
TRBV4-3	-	CASSQAGNEQYF
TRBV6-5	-	CASSYGGPKHIQYF
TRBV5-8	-	CASSFGGATDTQYF
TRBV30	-	CAWTDGGYGYTF
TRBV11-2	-	CASSPAPKDRVGNEQFF
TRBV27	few	CASSSQGRDGNTIYF
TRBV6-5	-	CASSYYRGPYTEAFF
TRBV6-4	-	CASSDSEEGRAGELFF
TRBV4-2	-	CASSQGLVRQPQHF
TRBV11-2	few	CASSLGPAGINIQYF
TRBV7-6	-	CASSLYYQDYQETQYF
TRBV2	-	CASGGGDTQYF
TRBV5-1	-	CASSLGVSGKLFF
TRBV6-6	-	CASRTGQAYEQYF
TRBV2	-	CASSEGRGRNEKLFF
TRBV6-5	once	CASSYGGGDEQYF
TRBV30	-	CAWSESGLLHF
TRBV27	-	CASSLYGGTGLTYEQYF
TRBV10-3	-	CAITYLTASGYYEQYF
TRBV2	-	CASSDRGTSSATQYF
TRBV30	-	CAWSPAEVDTGEQFF
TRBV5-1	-	CASSLSRDRELDTQYF
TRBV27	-	CASSLSSSNYGYTF
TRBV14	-	CASSQAGLAGFYEQYF